The 6 T cell receptor beta chains reported below all come from one sample, sequenced in a study of blood T cell repertoires in COVID-19. The protocol was immunoSEQ multiplex PCR, while the TCRdb copy is restricted to in-frame clones and leaves out a portion. The top ten hold around 7% of the sample, which has about 200,000 clones, 89% seen once. Specimen: peripheral blood. These receptor sequences come from a man aged 40-50 years with acute or convalescent COVID-19.

The chain uses TRBV6-6 and TRBJ1-6, with a possible D match to TRBD1 (6 bases). V was trimmed by 5 bases and J by 8 bases, leaving 22 bases between them. Germline-derived CDR1 and CDR2 are MNHNY and SVGAGI (reference sequence). There are 17 residues in the CDR3. The CDR3 region is CASSPFARGRRDSPLHF. The DNA for the CDR3 is TGTGCCAGCAGTCCCTTTGCGCGGGGGCGGAGGGATTCACCCCTCCACTTT.

The V and J genes are TRBV6-5 and TRBJ1-5; 8 positions agree with TRBD1. V lost 7 bases, J lost 9 bases, and 8 bases stayed unmatched. Germline CDR1 MNHEY, CDR2 SVGAGI. This CDR3 comprises 13 residues. For the CDR3, the DNA is TGTGCCAGCAATACAGGGGGAATGGGGCCCCAGCATTTT. As protein: CASNTGGMGPQHF.

CDR3 nucleotide sequence: TGTGCCAGCTCACCCGGACCGGGACAGGGGGCAGATACGCAGTATTTT. Its protein is CASSPGPGQGADTQYF. This chain connects TRBV18 to TRBJ2-3, with 11 bases fitting TRBD1. The CDR3 covers 16 residues. After removal of 3 bases from V and 4 bases from J, the junction contained 6 bases not matched to a gene. Germline V CDR1 and CDR2: KGHSH, LQKENI.

This chain uses TRBV3-1 (or the pseudogene TRBV3-2) with TRBJ2-7, with 9 bases identical to TRBD1. The CDR3 sequence is 15 residues long. Looked up from germline, CDR1 is LGHDT and CDR2 is YNNKEL (reference sequence). The trim removed 3 bases at V and 6 bases at J, leaving 9 bases unmatched. In DNA, the CDR3 is TGTGCCAGCAGCCAGCACCCGGGACAGGGACTCGAGCAGTACTTC. Translating gives CASSQHPGQGLEQYF.

The chain uses TRBV28 and TRBJ1-2; 9 nucleotides agree with TRBD1. With 3 bases clipped from V and 6 bases from J, the junction kept 8 bases outside the gene matches. The CDR3 covers 15 residues. CDR1 is MDHEN, CDR2 SYDVKM, per germline. This CDR3 is CASSFAGQGKDGYTF. CDR3 bases: TGTGCCAGCAGTTTCGCCGGACAGGGGAAGGATGGCTACACCTTC.

The CDR3 reads CASSSGVEGYNEQFF. CDR3 DNA: TGTGCCAGCAGTTCCGGAGTTGAGGGATACAATGAGCAGTTCTTC. The chain employs TRBV6-5 and TRBJ2-1; D may be TRBD2 (5 bases). This CDR3 spans 15 amino acids. CDR1 is MNHEY, CDR2 SVGAGI, per germline. With 4 bases removed from V and 4 bases from J, the gap between germline ends came to 14 bases.